This TCR beta chain comes out of a study of blood T cells in healthy people across ages. Trimming took 3 bases from V and 7 from J; bases not matched to a gene: 10. The length of the CDR3 is 15 residues. Germline V CDR1 and CDR2: MGHDK, SYGVNS. With a J-beta primer mix and a sample-barcoded 5' primer, a second PCR ran about 7 to 11 cycles. TCRdb re-called the 5' RACE reads with MiXCR, one entry per CDR3 protein. The repertoire has 950,000 to 1,200,000 distinct CDR3 sequences, 35% to 40% of them found once; the top ten carry about 12%. The sequencing input was blood. The TCR sequence derives from a man aged 18-30 years in good health. V and J are TRBV25-1 and TRBJ1-1; 8 bases line up with TRBD1. CDR3 amino acids: CASSDTGGSAYEAFF. The DNA for the CDR3 is TGTGCCAGCAGTGACACAGGGGGGAGCGCCTATGAAGCTTTCTTT.